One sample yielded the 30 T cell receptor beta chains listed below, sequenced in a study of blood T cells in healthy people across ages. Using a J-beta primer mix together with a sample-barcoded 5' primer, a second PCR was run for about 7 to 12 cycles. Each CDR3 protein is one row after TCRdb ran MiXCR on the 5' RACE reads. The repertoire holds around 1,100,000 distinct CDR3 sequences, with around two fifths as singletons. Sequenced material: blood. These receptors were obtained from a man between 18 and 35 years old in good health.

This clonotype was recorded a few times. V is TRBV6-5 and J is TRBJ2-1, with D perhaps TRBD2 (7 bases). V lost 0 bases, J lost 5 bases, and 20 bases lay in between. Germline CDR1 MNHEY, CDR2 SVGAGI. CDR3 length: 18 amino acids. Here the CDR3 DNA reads TGTGCCAGCAGTTACTCGAATCTTGGGGGGGGGCGAAACAATGAGCAGTTCTTC. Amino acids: CASSYSNLGGGRNNEQFF.

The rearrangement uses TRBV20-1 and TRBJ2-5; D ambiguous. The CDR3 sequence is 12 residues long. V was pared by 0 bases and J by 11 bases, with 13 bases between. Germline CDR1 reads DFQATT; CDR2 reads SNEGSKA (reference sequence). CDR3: CSARDPQNEQYF. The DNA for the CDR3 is TGCAGTGCTAGAGACCCTCAAAATGAGCAGTACTTC.

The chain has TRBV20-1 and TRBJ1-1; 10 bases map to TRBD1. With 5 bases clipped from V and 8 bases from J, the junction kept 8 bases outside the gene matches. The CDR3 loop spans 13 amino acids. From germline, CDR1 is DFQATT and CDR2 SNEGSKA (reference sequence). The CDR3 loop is CSALGQGIGEAFF. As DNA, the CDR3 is TGCAGTGCTCTGGGACAGGGGATCGGGGAAGCTTTCTTT.

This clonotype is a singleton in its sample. CDR3 residues: CSATERYGYTF. CDR3 nucleotides: TGCAGTGCCACTGAGCGCTATGGCTACACCTTC. The chain employs TRBV20-1 and TRBJ1-2; no clear D. Trimming shortened V by 6 bases and J by 4 bases, and 9 bases separated the two germline ends. CDR1 is DFQATT and CDR2 is SNEGSKA in the germline V gene (reference sequence). The CDR3 is made up of 11 amino acids.

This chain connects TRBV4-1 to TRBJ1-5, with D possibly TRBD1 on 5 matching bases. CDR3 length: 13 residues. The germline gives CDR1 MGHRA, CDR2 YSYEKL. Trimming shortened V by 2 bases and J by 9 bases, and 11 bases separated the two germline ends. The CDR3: CASSQLGGPPQHF. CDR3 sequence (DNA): TGCGCCAGCAGCCAATTGGGGGGTCCGCCCCAGCATTTT.

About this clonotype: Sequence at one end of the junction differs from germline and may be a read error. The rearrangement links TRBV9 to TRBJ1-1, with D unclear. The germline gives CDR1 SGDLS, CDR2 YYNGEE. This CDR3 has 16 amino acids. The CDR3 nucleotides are TGTGCCAGCGGCGTAGAAGGCGGTGCGTCGAACACTGGAGCTTTCTTT. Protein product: CASGVEGGASNTGAFF.

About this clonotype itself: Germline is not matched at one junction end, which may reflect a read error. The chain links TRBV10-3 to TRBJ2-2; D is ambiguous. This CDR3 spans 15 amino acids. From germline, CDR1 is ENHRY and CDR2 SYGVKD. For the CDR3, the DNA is TGTGCTATCAGTGAGTTGCCGGAACACACCGGGGAGCTGTTTTTT. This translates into CAISELPEHTGELFF.

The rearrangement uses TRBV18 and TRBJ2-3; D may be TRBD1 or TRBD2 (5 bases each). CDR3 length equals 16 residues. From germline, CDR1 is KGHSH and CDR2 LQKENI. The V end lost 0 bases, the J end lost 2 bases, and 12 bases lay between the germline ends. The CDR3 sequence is CASSPPEGPYTDTQYF. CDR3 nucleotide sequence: TGTGCCAGCTCACCACCTGAGGGACCCTACACAGATACGCAGTATTTT.

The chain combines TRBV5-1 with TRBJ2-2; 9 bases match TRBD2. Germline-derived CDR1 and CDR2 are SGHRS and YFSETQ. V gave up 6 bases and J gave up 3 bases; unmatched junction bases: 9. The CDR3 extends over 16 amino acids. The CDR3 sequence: CASTSGAQIYTGELFF. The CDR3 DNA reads TGCGCCAGCACTAGCGGGGCCCAGATATACACCGGGGAGCTGTTTTTT. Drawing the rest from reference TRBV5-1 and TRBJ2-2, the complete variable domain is KAGVTQTPRYLIKTRGQQVTLSCSPISGHRSVSWYQQTPGQGLQFLFEYFSETQRNKGNFPGRFSGRQFSNSRSEMNVSTLELGDSALYLCASTSGAQIYTGELFFGEGSRLTVL.

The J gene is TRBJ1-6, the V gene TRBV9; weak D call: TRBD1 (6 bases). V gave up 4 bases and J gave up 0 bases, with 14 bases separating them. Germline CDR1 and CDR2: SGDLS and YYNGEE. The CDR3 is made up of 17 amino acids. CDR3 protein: CASSPRGGVSYNSPLHF. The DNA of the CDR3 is TGTGCCAGCAGCCCAAGAGGGGGGGTCTCCTATAATTCACCCCTCCACTTT.

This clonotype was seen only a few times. The CDR3 here is CASSLVTGASQETQYF. The CDR3 DNA is TGTGCCAGCAGCTTAGTAACAGGGGCCAGCCAAGAGACCCAGTACTTC. This sequence joins TRBV11-2 and TRBJ2-5; 7 bases are shared with TRBD1. The V segment lost 1 base and the J segment 1 base; nucleotides outside the gene matches: 6. This CDR3 spans 16 amino acids. Germline lookup yields CDR1 SGHAT and CDR2 FQNNGV. The variable domain in full, with the rest retrieved from reference TRBV11-2 and TRBJ2-5, is EAGVAQSPRYKIIEKRQSVAFWCNPISGHATLYWYQQILGQGPKLLIQFQNNGVVDDSQLPKDRFSAERLKGVDSTLKIQPAKLEDSAVYLCASSLVTGASQETQYFGPGTRLLVL.

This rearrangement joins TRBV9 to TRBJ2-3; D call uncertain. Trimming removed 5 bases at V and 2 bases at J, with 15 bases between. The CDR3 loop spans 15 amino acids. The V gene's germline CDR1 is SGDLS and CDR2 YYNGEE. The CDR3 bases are TGTGCCAGCAGTCCGAGTGTGGGCGACACAGATACGCAGTATTTT. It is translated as CASSPSVGDTDTQYF.

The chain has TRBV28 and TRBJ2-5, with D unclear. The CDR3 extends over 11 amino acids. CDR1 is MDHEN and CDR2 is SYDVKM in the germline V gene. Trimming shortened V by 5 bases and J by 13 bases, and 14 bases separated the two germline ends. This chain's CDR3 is CASSPNSWLYF. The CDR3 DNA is TGTGCCAGCAGTCCAAACAGTTGGTTGTACTTC.

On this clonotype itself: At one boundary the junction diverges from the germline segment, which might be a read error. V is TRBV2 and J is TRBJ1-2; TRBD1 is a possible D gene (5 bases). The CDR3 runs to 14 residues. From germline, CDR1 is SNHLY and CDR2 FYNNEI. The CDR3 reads CTSKDQGTNYGYTF. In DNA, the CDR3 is TGTACCAGCAAAGATCAGGGTACTAACTATGGCTACACCTTC.

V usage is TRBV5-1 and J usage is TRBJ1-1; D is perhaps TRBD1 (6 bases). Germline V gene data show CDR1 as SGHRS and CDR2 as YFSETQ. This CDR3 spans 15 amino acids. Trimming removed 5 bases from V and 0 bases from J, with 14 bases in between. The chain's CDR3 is CASSEGRGMNTEAFF. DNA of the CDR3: TGCGCCAGCAGTGAGGGCAGGGGAATGAACACTGAAGCTTTCTTT.

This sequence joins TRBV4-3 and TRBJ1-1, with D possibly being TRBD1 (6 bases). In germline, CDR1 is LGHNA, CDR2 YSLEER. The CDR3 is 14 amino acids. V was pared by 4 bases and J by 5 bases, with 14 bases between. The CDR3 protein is CASSPEGGQTEAFF. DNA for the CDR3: TGCGCCAGCAGCCCTGAGGGGGGGCAGACTGAAGCTTTCTTT.

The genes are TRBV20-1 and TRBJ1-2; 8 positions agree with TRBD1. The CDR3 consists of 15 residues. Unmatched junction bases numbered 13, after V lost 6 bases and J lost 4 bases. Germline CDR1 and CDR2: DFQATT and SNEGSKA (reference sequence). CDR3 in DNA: TGCAGTGCCCTAGGTCAGGGGGCTGAGAGCTATGGCTACACCTTC. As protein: CSALGQGAESYGYTF.

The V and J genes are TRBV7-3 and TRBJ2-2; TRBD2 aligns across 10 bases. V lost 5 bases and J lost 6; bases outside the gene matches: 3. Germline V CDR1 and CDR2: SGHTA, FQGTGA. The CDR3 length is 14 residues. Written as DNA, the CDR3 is TGTGCCAGCAGCCCAAGCGGGGGGGCCGGGGAGCTGTTTTTT. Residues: CASSPSGGAGELFF.

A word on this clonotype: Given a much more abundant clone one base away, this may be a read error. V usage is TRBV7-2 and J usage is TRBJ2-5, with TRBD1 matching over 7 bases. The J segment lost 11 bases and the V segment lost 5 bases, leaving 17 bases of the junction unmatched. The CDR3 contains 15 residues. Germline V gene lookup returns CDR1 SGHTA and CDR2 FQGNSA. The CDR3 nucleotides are TGTGCCAGCAGCCTTAGTTCGGGACAGTTCAATGAGCAGTACTTC. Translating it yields CASSLSSGQFNEQYF.

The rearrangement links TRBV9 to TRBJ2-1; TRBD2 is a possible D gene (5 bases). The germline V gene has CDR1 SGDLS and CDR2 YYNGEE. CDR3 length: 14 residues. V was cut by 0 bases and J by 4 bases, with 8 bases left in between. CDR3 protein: CASSVETGYNEQFF. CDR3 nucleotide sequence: TGTGCCAGCAGCGTAGAGACGGGATACAATGAGCAGTTCTTC. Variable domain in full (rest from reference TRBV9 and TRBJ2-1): DSGVTQTPKHLITATGQRVTLRCSPRSGDLSVYWYQQSLDQGLQFLIQYYNGEERAKGNILERFSAQQFPDLHSELNLSSLELGDSALYFCASSVETGYNEQFFGPGTRLTVL.

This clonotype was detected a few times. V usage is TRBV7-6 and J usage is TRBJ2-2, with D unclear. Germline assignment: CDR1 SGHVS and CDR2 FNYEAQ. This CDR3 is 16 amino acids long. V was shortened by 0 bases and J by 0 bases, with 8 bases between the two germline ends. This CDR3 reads CASSLARPTNTGELFF. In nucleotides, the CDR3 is TGTGCCAGCAGCTTAGCGCGTCCGACGAACACCGGGGAGCTGTTTTTT.

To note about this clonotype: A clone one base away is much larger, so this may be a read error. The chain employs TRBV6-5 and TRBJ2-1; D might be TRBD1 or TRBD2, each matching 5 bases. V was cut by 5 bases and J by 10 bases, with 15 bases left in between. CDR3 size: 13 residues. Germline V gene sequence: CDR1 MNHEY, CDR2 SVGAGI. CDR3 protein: CASSLSTDYEQFF. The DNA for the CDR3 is TGTGCCAGCAGTCTGTCGACAGACTACGAGCAGTTCTTC.

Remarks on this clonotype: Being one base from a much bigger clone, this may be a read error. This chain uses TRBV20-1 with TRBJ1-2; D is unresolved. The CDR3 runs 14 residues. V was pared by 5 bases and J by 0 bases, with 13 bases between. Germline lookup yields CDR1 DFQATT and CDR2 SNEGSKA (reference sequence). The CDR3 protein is CSAGVYRANYGYTF. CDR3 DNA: TGCAGTGCTGGGGTATACAGAGCTAACTATGGCTACACCTTC.

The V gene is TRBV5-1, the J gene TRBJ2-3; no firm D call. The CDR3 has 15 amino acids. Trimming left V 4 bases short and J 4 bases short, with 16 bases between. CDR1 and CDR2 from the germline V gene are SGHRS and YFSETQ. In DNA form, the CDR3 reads TGCGCCAGCAGCCTTAGGATGGGTGGCGCAGATACGCAGTATTTT. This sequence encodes CASSLRMGGADTQYF.

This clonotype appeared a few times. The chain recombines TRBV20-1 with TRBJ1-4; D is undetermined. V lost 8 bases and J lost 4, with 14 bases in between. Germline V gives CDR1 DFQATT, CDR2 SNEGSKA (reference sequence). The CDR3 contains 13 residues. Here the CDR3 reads CSTSQRDNEKLFF. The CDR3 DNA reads TGCAGTACCTCTCAGCGGGATAATGAAAAACTGTTTTTT.

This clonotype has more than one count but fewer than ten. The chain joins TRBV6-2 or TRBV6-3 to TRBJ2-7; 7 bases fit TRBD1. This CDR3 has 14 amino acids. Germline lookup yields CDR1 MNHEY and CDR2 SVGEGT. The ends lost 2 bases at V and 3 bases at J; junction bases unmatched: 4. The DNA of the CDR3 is TGTGCCAGCAGTTACGGGGGACAGCACTACGAGCAGTACTTC. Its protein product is CASSYGGQHYEQYF.

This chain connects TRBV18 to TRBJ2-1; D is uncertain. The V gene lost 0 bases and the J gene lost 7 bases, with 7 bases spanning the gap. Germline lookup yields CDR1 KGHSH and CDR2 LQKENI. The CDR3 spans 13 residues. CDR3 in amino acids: CASSPPVGNEQFF. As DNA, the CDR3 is TGTGCCAGCTCACCACCGGTTGGGAATGAGCAGTTCTTC.

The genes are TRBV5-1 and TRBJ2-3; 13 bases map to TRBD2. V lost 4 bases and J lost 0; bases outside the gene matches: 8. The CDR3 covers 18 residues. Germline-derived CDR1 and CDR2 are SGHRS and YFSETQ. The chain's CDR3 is CASSPGLAGSLSTDTQYF. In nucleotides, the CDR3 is TGCGCCAGCAGCCCGGGACTAGCGGGGAGCTTAAGCACAGATACGCAGTATTTT.

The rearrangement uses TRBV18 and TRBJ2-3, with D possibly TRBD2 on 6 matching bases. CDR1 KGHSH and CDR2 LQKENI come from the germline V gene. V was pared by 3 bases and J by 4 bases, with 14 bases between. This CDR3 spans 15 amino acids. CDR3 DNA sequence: TGTGCCAGCTCACCTTCCCAGGGACTGGCAGATACGCAGTATTTT. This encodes CASSPSQGLADTQYF.

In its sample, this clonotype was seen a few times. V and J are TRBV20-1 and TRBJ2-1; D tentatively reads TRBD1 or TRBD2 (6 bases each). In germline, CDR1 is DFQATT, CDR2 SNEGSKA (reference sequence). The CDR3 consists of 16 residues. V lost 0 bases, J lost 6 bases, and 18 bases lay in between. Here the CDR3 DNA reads TGCAGTGCTAGAGAACCGGGGGCTTACAGGTCCAATGAGCAGTTCTTC. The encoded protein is CSAREPGAYRSNEQFF.